This TCR beta chain was recorded in a study of CD8 T cells in Susac syndrome. Random hexamers were used to reverse transcribe 0.5 to 1 ug of RNA. One entry per CDR3 protein, called by TCRdb with MiXCR from the immunoSEQ multiplex PCR reads. The sample lists about 94,000 distinct CDR3 sequences; 85% to 95% were seen once. Isolation of CD8+ and CD4+ T cells was performed negatively, whereas enrichment of TEMRA cells was done by FACS. Sequencing input: CD4+ T cells from PBMCs. This receptor was obtained from a human donor with Susac syndrome.

CDR3 sequence reads: CSARPGTSIGQYF. The CDR3 DNA follows: TGCAGTGCTAGACCCGGGACTAGCATCGGGCAGTACTTC. This chain uses TRBV20-1 with TRBJ2-7; 9 nucleotides align to TRBD2. CDR3 length: 13 amino acids. Trimming removed 2 bases from V and 9 bases from J; junction bases left unmatched: 8. Germline CDR1 DFQATT, CDR2 SNEGSKA (reference sequence).